This T cell receptor (beta chain) is drawn from a study of T-cell memory formation after mild COVID-19. Germline V CDR1 and CDR2: LNHNV, YYDKDF (reference sequence). Trimming stripped 1 base from V and 0 bases from J, with 6 bases between. The CDR3 spans 14 residues. TCRdb processed the 5' RACE reads anew with MiXCR; each CDR3 protein has one entry. The repertoire has fewer than 650,000 distinct CDR3 sequences, around 16% of them found once; the top ten carry 8.1%. Sequenced material: PBMCs or a T cell subset sorted from them (not recorded which). The chain uses TRBV15 and TRBJ1-1, with D hard to call. The receptor was isolated from an adult woman who had mild COVID-19 (a few samples of this study predate the infection). Cell type and time point are not known. CDR3 nucleotides: TGTGCCACCAGCAGAGCCATCATGAACACTGAAGCTTTCTTT. Its protein is CATSRAIMNTEAFF. Looking up the rest from reference TRBV15 and TRBJ1-1 gives the full variable domain: DAMVIQNPRYQVTQFGKPVTLSCSQTLNHNVMYWYQQKSSQAPKLLFHYYDKDFNNEADTPDNFQSRRPNTSFCFLDIRSPGLGDTAMYLCATSRAIMNTEAFFGQGTRLTVV.